This TCR beta chain was captured by sequencing in a study of blood T cell repertoires in COVID-19. Study at large: The study drew acute and convalescent COVID-19 samples from the United States, Italy and Spain. Sources were T cells, B-cell-depleted T cells, or PBMCs; the material itself was cDNA or gDNA.

This CDR3 spans 13 amino acids. V lost 3 bases and J lost 6, with 12 bases in between. CDR1 MDHEN and CDR2 SYDVKM come from the germline V gene. Methods used by the authors: Estimated nucleated cell counts came from reference gene primer amplification. Some clones are missing from TCRdb's copy, which holds only in-frame ones; the method was immunoSEQ multiplex PCR. V and J calls and clone size are given by that table; D and trimming were obtained from the DNA. Among roughly 78,000 clones listed, 65% to 85% were seen once. The chain has TRBV28 and TRBJ2-7; TRBD2 might be the D (5 bases). The sequencing input was peripheral blood. The sequence was collected from a man aged 45-65 years with COVID-19, enrolled during active disease. The CDR3 nucleotides are TGTGCCAGCAGTTTGATGGAGGTGGGCGAGCAGTACTTC. This encodes CASSLMEVGEQYF.